This T cell receptor beta chain was found in a study of blood T cell repertoires in COVID-19. TCRdb's copy holds only in-frame clones and misses some; the assay was immunoSEQ multiplex PCR. The table records some 100,000 clones, approximately 80% of them present only once. Germline CDR1 MNHEY, CDR2 SMNVEV (reference sequence). CDR3 size: 14 residues. V gave up 4 bases and J gave up 10 bases, with 14 bases separating them. The chain links TRBV27 to TRBJ1-6; D is ambiguous. The source of this sequence is a woman in her seventies with active or convalescent COVID-19. Specimen: peripheral blood. The CDR3 region is CASSSWGEGSPLHF. The CDR3 coding sequence is TGTGCCAGCAGTTCCTGGGGTGAGGGCTCACCCCTCCACTTT.